This passage covers 12 T cell receptor beta chains from one sample sequenced in a study of OX40 agonist ivuxolimab in advanced cancers. Sequencing was performed with immunoSEQ multiplex PCR; in TCRdb, only in-frame clones are kept and a portion is missing. The sample has fewer than 45,000 clones, around 89% seen once. This specimen was CD4+ or CD8+ T cells sorted from blood, taken in a trial of the OX40 agonist ivuxolimab. Receptor source: an adult with an advanced solid tumor such as melanoma, head and neck, liver or kidney cancer.

The chain recombines TRBV7-9 with TRBJ1-4, with unresolved D. This CDR3 is 15 amino acids long. The V end lost 8 bases, the J end lost 4 bases, and 17 bases lay between the germline ends. CDR1 is SEHNR, CDR2 FQNEAQ, per germline (reference sequence). Here the CDR3 reads CASAEGTAFNEKLFF. CDR3 nucleotide sequence: TGTGCCAGCGCCGAGGGCACAGCGTTTAATGAAAAACTGTTTTTT. The full variable domain, rest sourced from reference TRBV7-9 and TRBJ1-4, is DTGVSQNPRHKITKRGQNVTFRCDPISEHNRLYWYRQTLGQGPEFLTYFQNEAQLEKSRLLSDRFSAERPKGSFSTLEIQRTEQGDSAMYLCASAEGTAFNEKLFFGSGTQLSVL.

This clone was seen a handful of times. V and J are TRBV13 and TRBJ1-1; D call uncertain. CDR1 is PRHDT, CDR2 FYEKMQ, per germline (reference sequence). There are 13 residues in the CDR3. The germline V and J ends were trimmed by 1 base and 2 bases, with 5 bases remaining between them. CDR3 nucleotides: TGTGCCAGCAGCTTAGTTACTAACACTGAAGCTTTCTTT. As protein: CASSLVTNTEAFF.

This sequence joins TRBV15 and TRBJ2-2; D remains unclear. Trimming stripped 5 bases from V and 8 bases from J, with 9 bases between. This CDR3 region has 12 residues. Germline values: CDR1 LNHNV, CDR2 YYDKDF (reference sequence). CDR3 sequence: CATSPPRGELFF. In nucleotides, the CDR3 is TGTGCCACCAGCCCCCCTAGGGGGGAGCTGTTTTTT.

The rearrangement links TRBV6-5 to TRBJ1-4; D gene unclear. The CDR3 spans 14 residues. Deletions cut 6 bases from V and 8 bases from J, with 16 bases between. The germline V gene encodes CDR1 MNHEY and CDR2 SVGAGI. The DNA for the CDR3 is TGTGCCAGCAGCCCGGCCCGGGCCCGGGAAAAACTGTTTTTT. The encoded protein is CASSPARAREKLFF.

The V call is TRBV7-9, the J call TRBJ2-1; TRBD2 might be the D (6 bases). This CDR3 region has 14 residues. Germline CDR1 and CDR2: SEHNR and FQNEAQ (reference sequence). With 2 bases removed from V and 4 bases from J, the gap between germline ends came to 9 bases. The CDR3 sequence: CASSLKAGYNEQFF. The CDR3 DNA is TGTGCCAGCAGCTTAAAGGCGGGGTACAATGAGCAGTTCTTC. The full variable domain, its missing parts supplied by reference TRBV7-9 and TRBJ2-1, is DTGVSQNPRHKITKRGQNVTFRCDPISEHNRLYWYRQTLGQGPEFLTYFQNEAQLEKSRLLSDRFSAERPKGSFSTLEIQRTEQGDSAMYLCASSLKAGYNEQFFGPGTRLTVL.

The chain links TRBV4-3 to TRBJ2-3; D unresolved. V lost 5 bases and J lost 3, with 15 bases in between. The germline V gene encodes CDR1 LGHNA and CDR2 YSLEER. There are 15 residues in the CDR3. CDR3 nucleotide sequence: TGCGCCAGCAGCTCACGCGGCGTCGAGACAGATACGCAGTATTTT. Amino acid sequence: CASSSRGVETDTQYF.

This clone was counted between two and nine times. The chain is built from TRBV5-1 and TRBJ2-5; D not resolved. The V and J ends lost 4 bases and 5 bases respectively, with 9 bases between them. Per the germline V gene, CDR1 is SGHRS and CDR2 is YFSETQ. CDR3 length equals 12 residues. The CDR3 DNA reads TGCGCCAGCAGCCGAGTGGAGGAGACCCAGTACTTC. Its protein product is CASSRVEETQYF.

The chain employs TRBV15 and TRBJ2-7, with 9 bases matching TRBD1. The CDR3 runs to 15 residues. Germline lookup yields CDR1 LNHNV and CDR2 YYDKDF (reference sequence). With 0 bases clipped from V and 5 bases from J, the junction kept 5 bases outside the gene matches. CDR3 loop: CATSREGTGSNEQYF. CDR3 in DNA: TGTGCCACCAGCAGAGAAGGGACAGGGTCCAACGAGCAGTACTTC. Full variable domain (remainder filled in from reference TRBV15 and TRBJ2-7): DAMVIQNPRYQVTQFGKPVTLSCSQTLNHNVMYWYQQKSSQAPKLLFHYYDKDFNNEADTPDNFQSRRPNTSFCFLDIRSPGLGDTAMYLCATSREGTGSNEQYFGPGTRLTVT.

The chain uses TRBV21-1 and TRBJ2-7; TRBD2 is taken as the D call from the table, unchecked against the DNA. TRBV21-1 is recorded as a pseudogene. The CDR3 consists of 16 residues. The CDR3 spells CASSRGFIGGAYEQYF. The CDR3 coding sequence is TGTGCCAGCAGCAGGGGCTTTATTGGGGGGGCCTACGAGCAGTACTTC.

This chain uses TRBV1 with TRBJ1-3. TRBV1 is a listed pseudogene. The CDR3 is 18 amino acids. CDR3 residues: CTSSQDGPLKRSGNTIYF. In DNA form, the CDR3 reads TGCACCAGCAGCCAAGATGGCCCATTAAAGAGATCTGGAAACACCATATATTTT.

The rearrangement joins TRBV5-4 to TRBJ2-2; D call uncertain. Per germline, CDR1 SGHNT and CDR2 YYREEE (reference sequence). Trimming removed 1 base at V and 7 bases at J, with 11 bases between. The CDR3 loop spans 14 amino acids. The CDR3 spells CASSLYLTNGELFF. In nucleotides, the CDR3 is TGTGCCAGCAGCTTGTACTTGACAAACGGGGAGCTGTTTTTT.

This chain joins TRBV18 and TRBJ2-5; D possibly corresponds to TRBD2 (6 bases). The V end was cut by 0 bases, the J end by 2 bases, with 13 bases between. This CDR3 spans 16 amino acids. The germline CDR1 and CDR2 sequences are KGHSH and LQKENI. The DNA of the CDR3 is TGTGCCAGCTCACCACCGGTGGGGGGAGGACAAGAGACCCAGTACTTC. Protein: CASSPPVGGGQETQYF.